This T cell receptor beta chain was captured in a study of CD8+CD57+ T cells in acquired aplastic anemia (dated by TCRdb to 2016 to 2018). Context from the whole study: A mean of approximately 3 ug of DNA, ranging from roughly 0.19 to 27.4 ug, was extracted from sorted CD4+ and CD8+ cells. CD8+CD57+ expansion was defined as a frequency above the mean frequency observed in healthy subjects.

Genomic DNA served as template for TCR beta VDJ combination and CDR3 sequence profiling. TCR repertoire sequencing was run on an Illumina HiSeq 2000. On the authors' methods: TRBV/TRBJ rearrangement plots, CDR3 size and DJ length profiles, and Simpson's diversity index were used to assess repertoires. The most abundant DNA sequence in the deep sequencing data was defined as the immunodominant clone. CDR3 amino acid sequences were screened for sharing across subjects and were compared with published repertoires and the VDJdb database. Clones were called with MiXCR by TCRdb after fastp trimmed the public reads at Q25, and only in-frame beta chains were retained. Each CDR3 protein appears once, grouped with its most common genes and DNA. The V and J calls here are based on TCRdb, not the publication. A total of about 180,000 distinct CDR3 sequences appear in this sample, 63% of them only once. Approximately 40% of the sample is taken by the ten largest.

The paper as a whole reports these results and caveats: Fewer than 35 CD8+ CDR3 sequences were found to be shared between patients and controls, but these sequences appeared to be highly expressed in patients and within the immunodominant clones of the patients. Between patients and healthy controls, no significant difference in CD8+ Simpson's diversity was found (P=0.060).

From the cysteine through the phenylalanine, the CDR3 covers 16 amino acids. Left in the record is the CDR3 DNA by itself, 48 bases read in frame from the first base. Via the germline V gene (reference sequence), CDR1 is SGHAT and CDR2 FQDESV. Expansion of CD8+CD57+ cells had been shown by flow cytometry in the patients chosen for sequencing. All patients had severe acquired aplastic anemia diagnosed by International Study of Aplastic Anemia and Agranulocytosis and Camitta criteria. Patients had received no therapy at the time of blood sampling. In this study, sorted CD4+ and CD8+ T cells from the blood of healthy subjects and of severe aplastic anemia patients had their TCR repertoires deep-sequenced. Patients were enrolled under clinicaltrials.gov protocols 00001620, 01623167, 00001397, 00071045, 00081523 and 00961064 in the USA. Ficoll-Paque density gradient centrifugation was used to isolate peripheral blood mononuclear cells. CD4+ and CD8+ T cells were sorted by FACS or magnetic beads before DNA extraction.

With regard to this clonotype: The clone's antigen remains unknown. A clone one base away is much larger, so this may be a read error.

The sequence links TRBV11-1 to TRBJ2-4; 7 bases in the junction line up with TRBD1. This TCR was recovered from a human donor with aplastic anemia. Sequencing input: sorted CD4+, CD8+, or CD8+CD57+ T cells (not recorded which) from PBMCs. For the CDR3, the sequence is CASSHGTDGPKNVQYF. The DNA sequence is as follows: TGTGCCAGCAGCCACGGGACAGATGGGCCTAAAAACGTTCAGTACTTC.